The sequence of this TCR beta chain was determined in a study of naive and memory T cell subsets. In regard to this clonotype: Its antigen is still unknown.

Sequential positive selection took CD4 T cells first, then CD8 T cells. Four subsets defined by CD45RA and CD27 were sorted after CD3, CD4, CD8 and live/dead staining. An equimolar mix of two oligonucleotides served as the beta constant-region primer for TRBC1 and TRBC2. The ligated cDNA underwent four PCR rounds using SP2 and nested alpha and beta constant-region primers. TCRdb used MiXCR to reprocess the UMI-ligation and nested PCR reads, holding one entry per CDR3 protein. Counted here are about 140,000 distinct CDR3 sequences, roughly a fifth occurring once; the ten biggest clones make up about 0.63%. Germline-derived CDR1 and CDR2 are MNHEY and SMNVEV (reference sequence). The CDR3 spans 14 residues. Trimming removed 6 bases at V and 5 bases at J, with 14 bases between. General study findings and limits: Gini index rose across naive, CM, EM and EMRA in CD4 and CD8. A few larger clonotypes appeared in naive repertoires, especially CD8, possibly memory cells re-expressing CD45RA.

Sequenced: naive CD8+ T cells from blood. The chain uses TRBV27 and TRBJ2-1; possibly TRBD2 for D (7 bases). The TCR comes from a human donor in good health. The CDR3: CASSSFGGHNEQFF. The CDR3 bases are TGTGCCAGCAGCTCGTTCGGGGGGCACAATGAGCAGTTCTTC.